This T cell receptor beta chain was sequenced in a study of blood T cells in healthy people across ages. This clonotype was found a few times. Isolated per sample were at least 7 million PBMCs. This CDR3 is built from 16 residues. Germline V gene sequence: CDR1 SGHRS, CDR2 YFSETQ. Germline trimming cut 4 bases from V and 0 bases from J; bases unmatched to any gene: 10. The use of a sample-barcoded 5' primer and a J-beta primer mix characterized a second PCR of roughly 6 to 11 cycles. Researchers report that each sample yielded at least 2.5 million CDR3-containing paired-end reads. TCRdb itself ran the 5' RACE reads through MiXCR, one entry per CDR3 protein. The table has fewer than 1,200,000 distinct CDR3 sequences, less than 25% seen once. These data were also reused for a study on T cells of mothers and their children. From that report: Related and unrelated pairs show TCR recombination output that thymic selection shapes similarly.

The genes are TRBV5-1 and TRBJ2-7, with 7 bases fitting TRBD1. Sequences were obtained from blood. The clonotype comes from a girl aged 2 to 10 in good health. The CDR3 nucleotides are TGCGCCAGCAGCGCACTGACAGGGCGCAGCTCCTACGAGCAGTACTTC. Protein: CASSALTGRSSYEQYF.